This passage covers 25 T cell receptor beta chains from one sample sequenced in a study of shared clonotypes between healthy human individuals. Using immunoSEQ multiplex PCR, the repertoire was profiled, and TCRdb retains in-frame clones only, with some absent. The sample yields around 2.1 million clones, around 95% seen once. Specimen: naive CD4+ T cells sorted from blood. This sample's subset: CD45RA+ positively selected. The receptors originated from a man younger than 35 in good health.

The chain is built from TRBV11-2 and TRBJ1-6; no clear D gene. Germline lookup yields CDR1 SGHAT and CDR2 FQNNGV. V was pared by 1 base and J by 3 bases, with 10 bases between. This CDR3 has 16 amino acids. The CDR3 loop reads CASSLGSVNYNSPLHF. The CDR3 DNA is TGTGCCAGCAGCTTAGGGTCCGTAAACTATAATTCACCCCTCCACTTT.

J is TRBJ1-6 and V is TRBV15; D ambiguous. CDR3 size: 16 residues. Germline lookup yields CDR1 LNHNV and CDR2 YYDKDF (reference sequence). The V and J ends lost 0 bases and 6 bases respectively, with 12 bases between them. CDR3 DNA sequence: TGTGCCACCAGCAGAGATCCGGCACAGCTTAATTCACCCCTCCACTTT. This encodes CATSRDPAQLNSPLHF.

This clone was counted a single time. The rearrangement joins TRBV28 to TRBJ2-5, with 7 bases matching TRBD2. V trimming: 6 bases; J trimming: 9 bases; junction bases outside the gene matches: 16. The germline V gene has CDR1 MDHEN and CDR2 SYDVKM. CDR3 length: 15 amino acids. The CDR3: CASSPSGTRAGAQYF. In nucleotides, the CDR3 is TGTGCCAGCAGCCCATCCGGGACCCGGGCGGGGGCCCAGTACTTC.

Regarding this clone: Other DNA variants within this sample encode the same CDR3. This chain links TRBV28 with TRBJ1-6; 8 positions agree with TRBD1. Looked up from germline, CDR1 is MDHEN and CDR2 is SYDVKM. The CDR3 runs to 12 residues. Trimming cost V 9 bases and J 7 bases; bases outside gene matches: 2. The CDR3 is CASTGGNSPLHF. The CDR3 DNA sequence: TGTGCCAGTACAGGGGGAAATTCACCCCTCCACTTT.

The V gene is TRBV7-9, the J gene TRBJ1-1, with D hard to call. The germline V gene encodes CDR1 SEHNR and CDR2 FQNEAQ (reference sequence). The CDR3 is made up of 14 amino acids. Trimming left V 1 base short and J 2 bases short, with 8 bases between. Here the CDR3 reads CASSLDSSNTEAFF. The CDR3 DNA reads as TGTGCCAGCAGCTTAGACAGTAGTAACACTGAAGCTTTCTTT.

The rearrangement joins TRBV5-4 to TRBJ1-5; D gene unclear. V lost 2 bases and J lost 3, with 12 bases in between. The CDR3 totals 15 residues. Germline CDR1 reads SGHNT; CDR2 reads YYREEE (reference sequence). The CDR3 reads CASSLGTEINQPQHF. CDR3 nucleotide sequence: TGTGCCAGCAGCTTAGGAACTGAAATCAATCAGCCCCAGCATTTT.

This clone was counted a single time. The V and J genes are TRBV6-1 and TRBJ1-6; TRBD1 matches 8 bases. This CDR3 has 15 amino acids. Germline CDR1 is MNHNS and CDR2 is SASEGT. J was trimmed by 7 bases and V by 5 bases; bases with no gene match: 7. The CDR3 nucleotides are TGTGCCAGCAGTCCCCGGGACAGGACGAATTCACCCCTCCACTTT. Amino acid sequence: CASSPRDRTNSPLHF.

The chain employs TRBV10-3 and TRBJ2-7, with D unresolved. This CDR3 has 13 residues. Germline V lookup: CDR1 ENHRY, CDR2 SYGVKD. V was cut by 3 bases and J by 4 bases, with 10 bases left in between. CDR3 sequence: CAISDGWVYEQYF. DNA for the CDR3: TGTGCCATCAGTGACGGGTGGGTATACGAGCAGTACTTC.

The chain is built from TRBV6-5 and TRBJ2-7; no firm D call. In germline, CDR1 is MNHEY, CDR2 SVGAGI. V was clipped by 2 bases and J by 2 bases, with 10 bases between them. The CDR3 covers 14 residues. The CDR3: CASSYPVGPYEQYF. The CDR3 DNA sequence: TGTGCCAGCAGTTACCCTGTCGGGCCCTACGAGCAGTACTTC.

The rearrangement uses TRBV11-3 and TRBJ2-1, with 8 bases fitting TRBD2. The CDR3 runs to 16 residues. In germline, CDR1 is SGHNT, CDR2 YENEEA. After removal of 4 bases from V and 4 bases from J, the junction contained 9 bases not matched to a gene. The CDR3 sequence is CASSSTFAGGYNEQFF. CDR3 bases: TGTGCCAGCAGCTCCACCTTCGCGGGGGGTTACAATGAGCAGTTCTTC.

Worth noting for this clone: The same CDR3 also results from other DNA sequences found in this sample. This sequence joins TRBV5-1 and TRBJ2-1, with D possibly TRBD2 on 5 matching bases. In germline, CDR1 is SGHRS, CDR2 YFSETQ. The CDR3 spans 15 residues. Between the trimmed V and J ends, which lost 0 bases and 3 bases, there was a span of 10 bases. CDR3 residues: CASSLEGAGYNEQFF. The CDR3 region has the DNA TGCGCCAGCAGCTTGGAGGGCGCGGGCTACAATGAGCAGTTCTTC.

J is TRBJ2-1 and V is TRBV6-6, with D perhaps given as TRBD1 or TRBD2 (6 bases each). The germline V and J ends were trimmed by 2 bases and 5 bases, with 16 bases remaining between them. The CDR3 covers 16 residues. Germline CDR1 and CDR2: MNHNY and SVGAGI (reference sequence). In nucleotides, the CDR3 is TGTGCCAGCAGTTACGGCGGAGGGACACCCAACAATGAGCAGTTCTTC. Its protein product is CASSYGGGTPNNEQFF.

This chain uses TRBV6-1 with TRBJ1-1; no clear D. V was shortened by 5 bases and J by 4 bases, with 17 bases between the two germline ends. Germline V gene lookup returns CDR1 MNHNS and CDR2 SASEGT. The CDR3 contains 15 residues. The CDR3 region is CASSSRSTSRTEAFF. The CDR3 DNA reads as TGTGCCAGCAGTTCCCGATCTACATCCCGCACTGAAGCTTTCTTT.

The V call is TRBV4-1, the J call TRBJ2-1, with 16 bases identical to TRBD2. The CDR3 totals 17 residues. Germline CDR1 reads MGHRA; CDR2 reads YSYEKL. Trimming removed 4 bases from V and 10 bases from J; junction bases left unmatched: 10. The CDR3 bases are TGCGCCAGCAGCCCTCTCCCGGGACTAGCGGGGGGGGGAGAGCAGTTCTTC. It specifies CASSPLPGLAGGGEQFF.

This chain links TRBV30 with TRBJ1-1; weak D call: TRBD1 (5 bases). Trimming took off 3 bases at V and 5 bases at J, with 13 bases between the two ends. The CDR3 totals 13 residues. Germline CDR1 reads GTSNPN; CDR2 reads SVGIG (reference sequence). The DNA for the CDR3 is TGTGCCTGGAGCGGTGGGGGTTCGACTGAAGCTTTCTTT. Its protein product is CAWSGGGSTEAFF. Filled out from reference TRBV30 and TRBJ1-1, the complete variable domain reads SQTIHQWPATLVQPVGSPLSLECTVEGTSNPNLYWYRQAAGRGLQLLFYSVGIGQISSEVPQNLSASRPQDRQFILSSKKLLLSDSGFYLCAWSGGGSTEAFFGQGTRLTVV.

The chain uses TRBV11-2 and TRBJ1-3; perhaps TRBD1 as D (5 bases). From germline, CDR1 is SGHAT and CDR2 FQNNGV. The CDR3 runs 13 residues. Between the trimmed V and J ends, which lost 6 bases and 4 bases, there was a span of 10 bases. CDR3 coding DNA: TGTGCCAGCAGGACTGACAGCGGAAACACCATATATTTT. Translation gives CASRTDSGNTIYF.

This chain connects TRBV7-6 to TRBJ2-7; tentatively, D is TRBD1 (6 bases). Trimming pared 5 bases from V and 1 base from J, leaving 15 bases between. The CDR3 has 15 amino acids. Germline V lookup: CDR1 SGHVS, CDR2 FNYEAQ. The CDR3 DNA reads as TGTGCCAGCAGCCCTCGGACGGGACATTCCTACGAGCAGTACTTC. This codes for CASSPRTGHSYEQYF.

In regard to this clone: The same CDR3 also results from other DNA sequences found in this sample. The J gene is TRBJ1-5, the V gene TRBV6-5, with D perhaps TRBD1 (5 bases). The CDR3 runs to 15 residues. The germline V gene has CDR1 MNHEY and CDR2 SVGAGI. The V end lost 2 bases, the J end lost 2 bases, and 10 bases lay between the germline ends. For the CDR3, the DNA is TGTGCCAGCAGTTACAGGGGAGAAGGCAATCAGCCCCAGCATTTT. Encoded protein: CASSYRGEGNQPQHF.

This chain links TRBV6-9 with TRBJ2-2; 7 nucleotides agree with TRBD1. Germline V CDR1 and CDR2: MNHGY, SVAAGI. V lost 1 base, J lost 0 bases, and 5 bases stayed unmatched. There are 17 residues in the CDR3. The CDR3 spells CASSYLGQDPNTGELFF. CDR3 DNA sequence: TGTGCCAGCAGTTATTTAGGACAGGACCCGAACACCGGGGAGCTGTTTTTT.

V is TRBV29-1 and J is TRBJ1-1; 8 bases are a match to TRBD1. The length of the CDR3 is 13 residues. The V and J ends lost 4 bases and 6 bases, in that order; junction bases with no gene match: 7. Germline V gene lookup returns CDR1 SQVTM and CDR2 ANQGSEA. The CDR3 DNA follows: TGCAGCGTTGGAGACAGGGGTGCCTCTGAAGCTTTCTTT. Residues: CSVGDRGASEAFF.

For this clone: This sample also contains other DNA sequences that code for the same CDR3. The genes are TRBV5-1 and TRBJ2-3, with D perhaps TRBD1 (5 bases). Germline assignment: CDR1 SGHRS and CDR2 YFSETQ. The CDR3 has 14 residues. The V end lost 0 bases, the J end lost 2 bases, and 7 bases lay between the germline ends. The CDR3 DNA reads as TGCGCCAGCAGCTTGGAGGGGTCCACAGATACGCAGTATTTT. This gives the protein CASSLEGSTDTQYF.

CDR3: CASSSQTRDRGSAFF. CDR3 in DNA: TGTGCCAGCAGTTCCCAAACCCGGGACAGGGGGTCCGCTTTCTTT. The V call is TRBV28, the J call TRBJ1-1; 11 positions match TRBD1. This CDR3 comprises 15 residues. J gave up 11 bases and V 4 bases, and 12 bases lay outside the gene matches. CDR1 and CDR2 from the germline V gene are MDHEN and SYDVKM.

CDR3 sequence: CASSQARPDEAFF. The CDR3, as DNA: TGCGCCAGCAGCCAGGCCAGGCCTGATGAAGCTTTCTTT. The gene calls are TRBV4-3 and TRBJ1-1; D call uncertain. Germline V gene data show CDR1 as LGHNA and CDR2 as YSLEER. The V end was cut by 3 bases, the J end by 7 bases, with 12 bases between. This CDR3 is 13 amino acids long.

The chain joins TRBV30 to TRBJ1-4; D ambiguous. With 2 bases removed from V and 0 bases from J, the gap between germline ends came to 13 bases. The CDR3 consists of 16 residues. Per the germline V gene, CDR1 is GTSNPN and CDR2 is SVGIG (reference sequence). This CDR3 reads CAWSFSPSTTNEKLFF. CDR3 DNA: TGTGCCTGGAGTTTCTCTCCGTCCACAACTAATGAAAAACTGTTTTTT.

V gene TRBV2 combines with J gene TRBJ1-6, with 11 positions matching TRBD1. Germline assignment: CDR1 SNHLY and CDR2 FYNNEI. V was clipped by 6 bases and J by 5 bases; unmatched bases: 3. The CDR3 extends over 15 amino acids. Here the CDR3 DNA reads TGTGCCAGCAGGGGACAGGGGGATGATAATTCACCCCTCCACTTT. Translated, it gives CASRGQGDDNSPLHF.